Listed below are T cell receptor beta chains from one sample, sequenced in a study of blood T cell repertoires in COVID-19. TCRdb's table, derived via immunoSEQ multiplex PCR, lists solely in-frame clones and lacks some. The sample includes roughly 230,000 clones, 80% to 85% of them seen just once. Source material: peripheral blood. Receptor source: a woman aged 80 or over with COVID-19, enrolled during active disease. Each CDR3 is given with its conserved first and last residue. The order of the fields is D gene, J gene, V gene, CDR3 protein. A D gene is named only where the DNA matches it firmly.

>TRBD1|TRBJ2-1|TRBV11-2
CASSYWTGASSRSYNEQFF
>-|TRBJ1-6|TRBV19
CASSPPGADNSPLHF
>TRBD2|TRBJ2-2|TRBV10-3
CASVGTRDTGELFF
>-|TRBJ1-1|TRBV5-1
CASRRTDYAEAFF
>-|TRBJ1-1|TRBV6-5
CASSLLDSMNTEAFF
>TRBD2|TRBJ2-3|TRBV6-1
CASSEIPSGVTDTQYF
>-|TRBJ1-2|TRBV23-1
CASSQPRNYGYTF
>-|TRBJ2-1|TRBV4-1
CASSQDMGGARNEQFF
>-|TRBJ1-2|TRBV6-4
CASSAGGGYGYTF
>-|TRBJ2-5|TRBV7-9
CASSLVLETQYF
>-|TRBJ2-2|TRBV7-3
CASSLDSLDTGELFF
>-|TRBJ2-1|TRBV6-4
CASSDSEDSYAYNEQFF
>TRBD1|TRBJ1-2|TRBV15
CATSRGQDLGGYTF
>TRBD1|TRBJ1-1|TRBV3-1/TRBV3-2
CASSQDGQGSTEAFF
>TRBD1|TRBJ1-5|TRBV5-6
CASSLGGGVQDQPQHF
>-|TRBJ1-1|TRBV9
CASSPPGSAGAFF